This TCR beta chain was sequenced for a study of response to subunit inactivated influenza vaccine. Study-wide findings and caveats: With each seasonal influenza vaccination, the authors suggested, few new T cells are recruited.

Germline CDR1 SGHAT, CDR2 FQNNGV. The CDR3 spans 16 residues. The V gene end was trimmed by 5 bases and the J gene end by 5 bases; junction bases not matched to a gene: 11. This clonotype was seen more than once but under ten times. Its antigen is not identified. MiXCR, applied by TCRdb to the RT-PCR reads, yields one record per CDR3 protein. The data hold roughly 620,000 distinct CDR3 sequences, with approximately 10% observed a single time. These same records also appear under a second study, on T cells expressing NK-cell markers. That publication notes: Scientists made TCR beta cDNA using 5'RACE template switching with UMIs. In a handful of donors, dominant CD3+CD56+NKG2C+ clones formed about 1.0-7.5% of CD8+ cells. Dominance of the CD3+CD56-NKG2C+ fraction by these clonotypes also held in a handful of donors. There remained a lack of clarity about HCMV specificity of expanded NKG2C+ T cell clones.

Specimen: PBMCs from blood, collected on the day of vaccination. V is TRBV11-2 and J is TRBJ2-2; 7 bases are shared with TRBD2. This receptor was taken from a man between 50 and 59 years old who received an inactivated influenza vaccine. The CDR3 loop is CASSPRLAVGTGELFF. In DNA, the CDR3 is TGTGCCAGCAGCCCAAGACTAGCCGTCGGGACCGGGGAGCTGTTTTTT.